These T cell receptor beta chains were read from a single sample in a study of graft-versus-host responses after intestinal transplantation. Assay: immunoSEQ multiplex PCR; the TCRdb copy retains only in-frame clones and omits some. Altogether about 88,000 clones are present, about 91% being singletons, with the ten largest covering 0.35%. The antigens for these receptors are not known. Material: unstimulated CD4+ T cells sorted from spleen or lymph node cells, obtained before transplant. Receptors were obtained from a human donor who was the organ donor for an intestinal transplant. CDR3s include the opening cysteine and the closing phenylalanine or tryptophan. Fields, in order: J gene, clone size, V gene, D gene, CDR3 protein, CDR3 DNA. A D gene is named only where the DNA matches it firmly. Expanded clones get a size class; other rows say once, few or many, or leave the size out.

J gene: TRBJ2-1; clone size: NA; V gene: TRBV29-1; D gene: TRBD2; CDR3 protein: CSVARRLAGDNEQFF; CDR3 DNA: TGCAGCGTTGCCCGTAGGCTAGCGGGAGACAATGAGCAGTTCTTC
J gene: TRBJ2-7; clone size: NA; V gene: TRBV6-1; D gene: TRBD2; CDR3 protein: CASSESGGWEQYF; CDR3 DNA: TGTGCCAGCAGTGAGTCGGGGGGGTGGGAGCAGTACTTC
J gene: TRBJ2-7; clone size: NA; V gene: TRBV29-1; D gene: TRBD2; CDR3 protein: CSAKGLLGYEQYF; CDR3 DNA: TGCAGCGCTAAGGGACTATTGGGGTACGAGCAGTACTTC
J gene: TRBJ2-7; clone size: NA; V gene: TRBV28; D gene: NA; CDR3 protein: CASSFGGRDYEQYF; CDR3 DNA: TGTGCCAGCAGTTTCGGCGGCAGGGATTACGAGCAGTACTTC
J gene: TRBJ1-2; clone size: NA; V gene: TRBV5-6; D gene: NA; CDR3 protein: CASSLLIELANYGYTF; CDR3 DNA: TGTGCCAGCAGCTTGTTAATCGAGTTAGCTAACTATGGCTACACCTTC
J gene: TRBJ2-7; clone size: NA; V gene: TRBV11-2; D gene: TRBD1; CDR3 protein: CASSLDLDRGAYEQYF; CDR3 DNA: TGTGCCAGCAGCTTAGATTTGGACAGGGGGGCCTACGAGCAGTACTTC
J gene: TRBJ1-2; clone size: NA; V gene: TRBV4-2; D gene: NA; CDR3 protein: CASSQDLDSRAYGYTF; CDR3 DNA: TGTGCCAGCAGCCAAGATCTGGACAGTCGGGCCTACGGCTACACCTTC
J gene: TRBJ2-2; clone size: NA; V gene: TRBV19; D gene: NA; CDR3 protein: CASSLTGLPTGELFF; CDR3 DNA: TGTGCCAGTAGCCTAACGGGACTTCCCACCGGGGAGCTGTTTTTT
J gene: TRBJ2-1; clone size: NA; V gene: TRBV15; D gene: TRBD1; CDR3 protein: CATSRVTGTGLYNEQFF; CDR3 DNA: TGTGCCACCAGCAGAGTGACCGGGACAGGGCTCTACAATGAGCAGTTCTTC
J gene: TRBJ2-3; clone size: few; V gene: TRBV7-9; D gene: NA; CDR3 protein: CASSLETGIWSIDTQYF; CDR3 DNA: TGTGCCAGCAGCTTAGAAACGGGTATTTGGAGCATAGATACGCAGTATTTT
J gene: TRBJ1-3; clone size: NA; V gene: TRBV10-2; D gene: NA; CDR3 protein: CASSRTDSGNTIYF; CDR3 DNA: TGCGCCAGCAGTCGGACAGACTCTGGAAACACCATATATTTT
J gene: TRBJ2-7; clone size: NA; V gene: TRBV15; D gene: TRBD1; CDR3 protein: CATSRGGQGILVNSYEQYF; CDR3 DNA: TGTGCCACCAGCAGGGGGGGACAGGGGATTTTGGTTAATTCCTACGAGCAGTACTTC
J gene: TRBJ1-4; clone size: NA; V gene: TRBV19; D gene: TRBD1; CDR3 protein: CASSNRQGEEKLFF; CDR3 DNA: TGTGCCAGTAGTAACCGACAGGGGGAGGAAAAACTGTTTTTT
J gene: TRBJ1-1; clone size: NA; V gene: TRBV29-1; D gene: TRBD1; CDR3 protein: CSVEGRQGAKGAFF; CDR3 DNA: TGCAGCGTTGAAGGTCGTCAGGGGGCGAAAGGAGCTTTCTTT
J gene: TRBJ2-3; clone size: NA; V gene: TRBV9; D gene: TRBD2; CDR3 protein: CASSDGLAGGTDTQYF; CDR3 DNA: TGTGCCAGCAGCGACGGACTAGCGGGGGGCACAGATACGCAGTATTTT
J gene: TRBJ1-5; clone size: few; V gene: TRBV30; D gene: TRBD1; CDR3 protein: CAWSDETGAKDQPQHF; CDR3 DNA: TGTGCCTGGAGCGATGAAACAGGGGCCAAGGATCAGCCCCAGCATTTT
J gene: TRBJ2-5; clone size: NA; V gene: TRBV11-3; D gene: NA; CDR3 protein: CASSQTGLGVRIRQETQYF; CDR3 DNA: TGTGCCAGCAGCCAGACAGGTCTAGGGGTTCGAATTCGACAAGAGACCCAGTACTTC